This passage covers 4 T cell receptor beta chains from one sample sequenced in a study of blood T cell repertoires in COVID-19. Method: immunoSEQ multiplex PCR; TCRdb's copy keeps in-frame clones and lacks some. The sample has more than 70,000 clones, about 85% seen once. Sequencing was performed on peripheral blood. The receptors derive from a human donor in a cohort sampled during active COVID-19.

The V gene is TRBV19, the J gene TRBJ2-4, with TRBD1 matching over 9 bases. The germline V gene has CDR1 LNHDA and CDR2 SQIVND (reference sequence). The CDR3 is made up of 14 amino acids. J lost 9 bases, V lost 1 base, and 4 bases had no gene match. The CDR3 sequence: CASSIGQGVFIQYF. CDR3 in DNA: TGTGCCAGTAGTATAGGACAGGGGGTGTTCATTCAGTACTTC.

The chain combines TRBV18 with TRBJ2-3; D remains ambiguous. The germline V and J ends were trimmed by 3 bases and 8 bases, with 15 bases remaining between them. There are 14 residues in the CDR3. In germline, CDR1 is KGHSH, CDR2 LQKENI. This chain's CDR3 is CASSPPSYRSTQYF. For the CDR3, the DNA is TGTGCCAGCTCACCGCCCTCGTATCGCAGTACGCAGTATTTT.

The chain is built from TRBV9 and TRBJ2-7; TRBD2 is a possible D gene (6 bases). The CDR3 runs 14 residues. V was pared by 3 bases and J by 3 bases, with 13 bases between. Germline V gene sequence: CDR1 SGDLS, CDR2 YYNGEE. The CDR3 nucleotides read TGTGCCAGCAGCGCCACTATCGGGGGCTACGAGCAGTACTTC. Amino acids: CASSATIGGYEQYF.

The rearrangement uses TRBV18 and TRBJ1-1, with 11 bases lining up with TRBD1. The trim removed 3 bases at V and 4 bases at J, leaving 7 bases unmatched. Germline CDR1 KGHSH, CDR2 LQKENI. This CDR3 comprises 16 residues. The CDR3 nucleotides are TGTGCCAGCTCACCGGACAGGGGGCCAAGGGGCACTGAAGCTTTCTTT. Protein product: CASSPDRGPRGTEAFF.